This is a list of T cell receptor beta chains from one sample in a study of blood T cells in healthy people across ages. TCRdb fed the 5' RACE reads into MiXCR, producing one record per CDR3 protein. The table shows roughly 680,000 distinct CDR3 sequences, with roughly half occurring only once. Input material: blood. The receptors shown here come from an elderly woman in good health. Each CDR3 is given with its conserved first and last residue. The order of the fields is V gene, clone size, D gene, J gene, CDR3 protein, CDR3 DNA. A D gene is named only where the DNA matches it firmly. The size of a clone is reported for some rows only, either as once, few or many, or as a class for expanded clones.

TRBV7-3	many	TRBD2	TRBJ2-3	CASSPVVRAGASDTQYF	TGTGCCAGCAGCCCGGTGGTTAGAGCGGGGGCATCAGATACGCAGTATTTT
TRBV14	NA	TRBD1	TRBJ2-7	CASSQDGDRGWDEQYF	TGTGCCAGCAGCCAAGATGGGGACAGGGGTTGGGACGAGCAGTACTTC
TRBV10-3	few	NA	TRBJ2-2	CAIRNRDTYTGELFF	TGTGCCATCAGAAACCGGGACACTTACACCGGGGAGCTGTTTTTT
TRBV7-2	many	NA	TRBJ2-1	CASSQGRAQTAYNEQFF	TGTGCCAGCAGCCAGGGGCGCGCACAAACCGCCTACAATGAGCAGTTCTTC
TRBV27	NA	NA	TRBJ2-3	CAGCSGEAGRDTDTQYF	TGTGCCGGCTGTTCAGGTGAGGCGGGAAGAGATACAGATACGCAGTATTTT
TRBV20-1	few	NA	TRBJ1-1	CSAPGRANTEAFF	TGCAGTGCCCCAGGGCGAGCGAACACTGAAGCTTTCTTT
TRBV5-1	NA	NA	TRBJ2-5	CASSCNTARGTQYF	TGCGCCAGCAGCTGTAACACCGCCCGGGGGACCCAGTACTTC
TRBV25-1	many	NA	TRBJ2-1	CASSERQYNEQFF	TGTGCCAGCAGTGAACGTCAGTACAATGAGCAGTTCTTC
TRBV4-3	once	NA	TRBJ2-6	CASSQDSGDRYSGANVLTF	TGCGCCAGCAGCCAAGATAGCGGGGACAGATACTCTGGGGCCAACGTCCTGACTTTC
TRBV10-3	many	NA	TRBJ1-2	CAISPPGRLGYTF	TGTGCCATCAGCCCTCCGGGGAGGCTTGGCTACACCTTC
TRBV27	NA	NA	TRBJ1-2	CASSSSPLWQGGGYGYTF	TGTGCCAGCAGTTCCTCCCCCCTGTGGCAGGGTGGCGGCTATGGCTACACCTTC
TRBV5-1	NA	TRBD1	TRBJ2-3	CASSLEPGQSGADTQYF	TGCGCCAGCAGCTTGGAACCGGGACAGTCCGGCGCAGATACGCAGTATTTT
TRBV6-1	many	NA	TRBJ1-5	CASSEARGGQPQHF	TGTGCCAGCAGTGAAGCCCGGGGAGGACAGCCCCAGCATTTT
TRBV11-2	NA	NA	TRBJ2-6	CASAGIAGANVLTF	TGTGCCAGCGCAGGGATCGCTGGGGCCAACGTCCTGACTTTC
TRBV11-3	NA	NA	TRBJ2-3	CASSLTSVTDTQYF	TGTGCCAGCAGCTTGACCTCAGTGACAGATACGCAGTATTTT
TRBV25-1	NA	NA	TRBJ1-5	CASSDNFGQPQHF	TGTGCCAGCAGTGATAATTTCGGACAGCCCCAGCATTTT
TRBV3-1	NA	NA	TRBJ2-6	CASSQILSGANVLTF	TGTGCCAGCAGCCAAATACTCTCTGGGGCCAACGTCCTGACTTTC
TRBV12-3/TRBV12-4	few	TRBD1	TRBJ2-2	CASRPGTGNTGELFF	TGTGCCAGCAGACCCGGGACAGGGAACACCGGGGAGCTGTTTTTT
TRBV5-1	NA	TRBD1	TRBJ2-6	CTSWDRGLSGANVLTF	TGCACCAGTTGGGACAGGGGCCTATCTGGGGCCAACGTCCTGACTTTC
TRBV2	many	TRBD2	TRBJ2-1	CASSGLAGNEQFF	TGTGCCAGCAGTGGTCTAGCGGGGAATGAGCAGTTCTTC
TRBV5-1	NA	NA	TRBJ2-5	CASILFTAAQETQYF	TGCGCCAGCATCTTGTTCACAGCCGCCCAAGAGACCCAGTACTTC
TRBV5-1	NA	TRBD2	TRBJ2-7	CASSFSGGTYNEQYF	TGCGCCAGCAGCTTTAGCGGGGGAACCTACAATGAGCAGTACTTC
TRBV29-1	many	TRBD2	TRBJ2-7	CSVEVAGGGDEQYF	TGCAGCGTTGAAGTGGCGGGAGGGGGTGACGAGCAGTACTTC
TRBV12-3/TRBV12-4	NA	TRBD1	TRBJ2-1	CASNLKFQQGFSYNEQFF	TGTGCCAGCAATTTGAAATTTCAACAGGGGTTCTCCTACAATGAGCAGTTCTTC
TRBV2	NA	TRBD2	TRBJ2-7	CASRSWTSSYNEQYF	TGTGCCAGCAGATCTTGGACTAGCTCCTACAATGAGCAGTACTTC
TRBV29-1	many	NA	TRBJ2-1	CSVRRHLRDNEQFF	TGCAGCGTTAGACGACACCTTAGGGACAATGAGCAGTTCTTC
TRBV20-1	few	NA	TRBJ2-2	CSAIFPKNTGELFF	TGCAGTGCTATATTTCCGAAGAACACCGGGGAGCTGTTTTTT
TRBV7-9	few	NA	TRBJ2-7	CASSFEYHGSAQYF	TGTGCCAGCAGCTTTGAATACCACGGGAGCGCGCAGTACTTC
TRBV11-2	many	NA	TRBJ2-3	CASSPPAGHRDTQYF	TGTGCCAGCAGCCCCCCGGCGGGCCATAGAGATACGCAGTATTTT
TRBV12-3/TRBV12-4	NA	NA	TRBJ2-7	CASSLVGAGQSNEQYF	TGTGCCAGCAGTTTAGTAGGGGCAGGGCAATCGAATGAGCAGTACTTC
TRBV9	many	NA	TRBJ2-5	CASSVAPTQETQYF	TGTGCCAGCAGCGTAGCCCCGACCCAAGAGACCCAGTACTTC
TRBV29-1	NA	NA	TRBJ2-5	CSVESGGQKTQYF	TGCAGCGTTGAATCCGGGGGGCAAAAGACCCAGTACTTC